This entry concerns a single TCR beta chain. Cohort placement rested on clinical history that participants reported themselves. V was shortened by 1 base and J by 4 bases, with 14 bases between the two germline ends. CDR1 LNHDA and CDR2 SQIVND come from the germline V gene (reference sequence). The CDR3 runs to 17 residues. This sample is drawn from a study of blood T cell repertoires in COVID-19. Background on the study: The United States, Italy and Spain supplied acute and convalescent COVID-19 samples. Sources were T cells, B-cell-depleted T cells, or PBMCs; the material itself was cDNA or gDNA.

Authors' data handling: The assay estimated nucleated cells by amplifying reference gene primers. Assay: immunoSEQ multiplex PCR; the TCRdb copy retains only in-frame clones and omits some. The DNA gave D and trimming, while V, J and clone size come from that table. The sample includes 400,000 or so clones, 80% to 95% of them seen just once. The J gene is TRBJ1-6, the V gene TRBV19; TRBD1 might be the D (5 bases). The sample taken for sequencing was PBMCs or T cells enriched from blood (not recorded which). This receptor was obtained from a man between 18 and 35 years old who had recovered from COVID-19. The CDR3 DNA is TGTGCCAGTAGTATAGCACCGGACACTGTGTATAATTCACCCCTCCACTTT. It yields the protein CASSIAPDTVYNSPLHF.